Listed below are T cell receptor beta chains from one sample, sequenced in a study of T cell changes during pregnancy in multiple sclerosis. TCRdb's copy holds only in-frame clones and misses some; the assay was immunoSEQ multiplex PCR. Altogether around 60,000 clones are present, 85% to 95% being singletons, with the ten largest covering roughly 3.5%. The specimen comprised CD8+ T cells from peripheral blood mononuclear cells, sampled in the third trimester of pregnancy. The receptors derive from a female donor with multiple sclerosis, enrolled in a pregnancy study. Each CDR3 is given with its conserved first and last residue. A D gene is named only where the DNA matches it firmly. Only some rows state a clone size, as once, few, many or a class for expanded clones.

v_call	j_call	clone_size	d_call	cdr3_nt	cdr3_aa
TRBV7-3	TRBJ2-3	.	TRBD2	TGTGCCAGCAGCTTAGGTGTTACTAGCGGCACAGATACGCAGTATTTT	CASSLGVTSGTDTQYF
TRBV4-1	TRBJ2-1	.	TRBD2	TGCGCCAGCAGCCAAGCCTTATCCGGGACTAGCATCGGTAATGAGCAGTTCTTC	CASSQALSGTSIGNEQFF
TRBV2	TRBJ1-5	.	.	TGTGCCAGCAGTGAAGCGCTGGCAGGGGTTAGCAATCAGCCCCAGCATTTT	CASSEALAGVSNQPQHF
TRBV5-1	TRBJ1-1	.	.	TGCGCCAGCAGCCTCATAGGACAGACAATTATCACTGAAGCTTTCTTT	CASSLIGQTIITEAFF
TRBV7-6	TRBJ1-6	.	.	TGTGCCAGCAGCTTAGGGGGCTCGTCACCCCTCCACTTT	CASSLGGSSPLHF
TRBV29-1	TRBJ2-7	.	TRBD2	TGCAGCGTTGAAGCATTGGGACTAGCTCACTCCTACGAGCAGTACTTC	CSVEALGLAHSYEQYF
TRBV18	TRBJ1-5	.	TRBD1	TGTGCCAGCGATGACGGACAGGGAGATCAGCCCCAGCATTTT	CASDDGQGDQPQHF
TRBV5-6	TRBJ2-4	once	TRBD2	TGTGCCAGCAGCTTGCGGACTAGCGGGGGGGTTGACATTCAGTACTTC	CASSLRTSGGVDIQYF
TRBV19	TRBJ1-1	.	TRBD1	TGTGCCAGTAGTTCCCGGACAGGGATGAACACTGAAGCTTTCTTT	CASSSRTGMNTEAFF
TRBV18	TRBJ2-2	.	TRBD2	TGTGCCAGCTCACCACAAAGCGGGAGATTCACCGGGGAGCTGTTTTTT	CASSPQSGRFTGELFF